The 18 T cell receptor beta chains below come from one sample, sequenced in a study of T cells after yellow fever vaccination. TCRdb reanalysed the 5' RACE reads using MiXCR and keeps one entry per CDR3 protein. The sample consists of roughly 56,000 distinct CDR3 sequences, 5.7% of them appearing once. The specimen was PBMCs, either bulk or a sorted T-cell subset (CD4+, CD8+, memory, or dextramer-sorted; not recorded which), collected on the day of the yellow fever booster vaccination. Every receptor here comes from a man aged 18 to 30 who received the YFV17D yellow fever vaccine.

In this sample, this clonotype turned up a few times. This chain links TRBV3-1 with TRBJ1-4; a weak D match, TRBD1 (5 bases). Trimming removed 1 base at V and 7 bases at J, with 10 bases between. The CDR3 covers 14 residues. Germline CDR1 LGHDT, CDR2 YNNKEL (reference sequence). CDR3 region: CASSQGGRGEKLFF. CDR3 nucleotide sequence: TGTGCCAGCAGCCAAGGGGGAAGGGGTGAAAAACTGTTTTTT.

A few counts support this clonotype. J is TRBJ2-3 and V is TRBV13; 9 bases line up with TRBD1. Per the germline V gene, CDR1 is PRHDT and CDR2 is FYEKMQ (reference sequence). The CDR3 is made up of 12 amino acids. V lost 5 bases, J lost 14 bases, and 8 bases stayed unmatched. CDR3 DNA: TGTGCCAGCAGCCGCCGGGACAGGGTTCGGTATTTT. The encoded protein is CASSRRDRVRYF.

This clonotype was counted at least ten times. V is TRBV27 and J is TRBJ1-5, with D hard to call. The CDR3 runs to 14 residues. Trimming pared 6 bases from V and 0 bases from J, leaving 9 bases between. From germline, CDR1 is MNHEY and CDR2 SMNVEV (reference sequence). The CDR3 bases are TGTGCCAGCAGCTCGGGCGGTAGCAATCAGCCCCAGCATTTT. Its translation is CASSSGGSNQPQHF.

This clonotype occurred many times. J is TRBJ2-3 and V is TRBV4-1, with 10 bases matching TRBD2. Trimming cost V 4 bases and J 0 bases; bases outside gene matches: 4. The germline gives CDR1 MGHRA, CDR2 YSYEKL. The CDR3 extends over 16 amino acids. The CDR3 DNA is TGCGCCAGCAGCCCGCAGACTAGCGGGAGCACAGATACGCAGTATTTT. As protein: CASSPQTSGSTDTQYF.

V and J are TRBV4-2 and TRBJ2-3; D assignment may be TRBD1 or TRBD2 (5 bases each). The germline V gene encodes CDR1 LGHNA and CDR2 YNFKEQ. The CDR3 spans 16 residues. With 0 bases removed from V and 4 bases from J, the gap between germline ends came to 14 bases. CDR3 DNA: TGTGCCAGCAGCCAAGAACCGGGGCCAGGAGCAGATACGCAGTATTTT. The encoded protein is CASSQEPGPGADTQYF.

This clonotype was seen a few times. The chain has TRBV5-1 and TRBJ2-7, with D perhaps TRBD1 or TRBD2 (5 bases each). Looked up from germline, CDR1 is SGHRS and CDR2 is YFSETQ. V lost 4 bases to trimming and J lost 1 base, with 15 bases between them. This CDR3 region has 15 residues. The CDR3, as DNA: TGCGCCAGCAGCACACGCCGGGGCCGGTCCTACGAGCAGTACGTC. This sequence encodes CASSTRRGRSYEQYV.

This clonotype was found many times. J is TRBJ2-3 and V is TRBV7-2, with 7 bases lining up with TRBD2. The CDR3 length is 14 residues. V lost 9 bases and J lost 6; bases outside the gene matches: 12. In germline, CDR1 is SGHTA, CDR2 FQGNSA. The CDR3 sequence is CASLWASGRDTQYF. CDR3 in DNA: TGTGCCAGTCTCTGGGCTAGCGGCCGGGATACGCAGTATTTT.

This clonotype was observed many times. The chain has TRBV11-3 and TRBJ2-7; no definite D call. The CDR3 extends over 12 amino acids. The germline CDR1 and CDR2 sequences are SGHNT and YENEEA. V was shortened by 1 base and J by 5 bases, with 6 bases between the two germline ends. The DNA for the CDR3 is TGTGCCAGCAGCTTAGCCAACAACGAGCAGTACTTC. Translation: CASSLANNEQYF.

This clonotype was seen ten or more times. The chain uses TRBV12-3 or TRBV12-4 and TRBJ1-1; D call uncertain. The CDR3 contains 14 residues. V lost 3 bases to trimming and J lost 1 base, with 9 bases between them. Here the CDR3 reads CASSFGMRNTEAFF. CDR3 DNA: TGTGCCAGCAGTTTCGGGATGAGGAACACTGAAGCTTTCTTT.

This clonotype has at least ten counts. The chain uses TRBV10-3 and TRBJ2-1, with no clear D. The length of the CDR3 is 11 residues. Germline-derived CDR1 and CDR2 are ENHRY and SYGVKD. Trimming removed 8 bases at V and 6 bases at J, with 8 bases between. DNA of the CDR3: TGTGCCATCTGGAGTATCAATGAGCAGTTCTTC. Residues: CAIWSINEQFF.

This clonotype was recorded many times. The chain is built from TRBV20-1 and TRBJ1-5; weak D call: TRBD1 (6 bases). The CDR3 is 14 residues long. V was shortened by 5 bases and J by 1 base, with 12 bases between the two germline ends. Germline values: CDR1 DFQATT, CDR2 SNEGSKA (reference sequence). CDR3: CSARDMYSNQPQHF. CDR3 nucleotides: TGCAGTGCTCGGGACATGTACAGCAATCAGCCCCAGCATTTT.

This clonotype was counted ten times or more. V is TRBV7-9 and J is TRBJ1-1; TRBD1 is a possible D gene (5 bases). The V and J ends lost 6 bases and 4 bases respectively, with 12 bases between them. The CDR3 is 13 residues long. Germline CDR1 is SEHNR and CDR2 is FQNEAQ (reference sequence). CDR3: CASRAGSGTEAFF. The CDR3 DNA follows: TGTGCCAGCAGAGCAGGGAGTGGCACTGAAGCTTTCTTT.

This clonotype was counted a single time. V and J are TRBV21-1 and TRBJ2-1. TRBV21-1 is tagged as a pseudogene. The CDR3 spans 15 residues. The DNA of the CDR3 is TGTGCCAGCAGCAAAGGTTCCAGCAAGTACAATGAGCAGTTCTTC. Translated: CASSKGSSKYNEQFF.

This clonotype was picked up many times. The chain recombines TRBV5-6 with TRBJ2-1; unclear D gene. The germline V and J ends were trimmed by 1 base and 8 bases, with 13 bases remaining between them. In germline, CDR1 is SGHDT, CDR2 YYEEEE. This CDR3 has 14 amino acids. The CDR3 here is CASSLYRRSDEQFF. The DNA of the CDR3 is TGTGCCAGCAGCTTGTATCGTCGATCGGATGAGCAGTTCTTC.

This clonotype has ten or more counts. The rearrangement joins TRBV12-3 or TRBV12-4 to TRBJ2-2; TRBD1 aligns across 7 bases. The trim removed 6 bases at V and 7 bases at J, leaving 5 bases unmatched. CDR3 length equals 13 residues. The CDR3 loop reads CASSDTGDGELFF. The CDR3, as DNA: TGTGCCAGCAGCGATACAGGGGACGGGGAGCTGTTTTTT.

V gene TRBV14 combines with J gene TRBJ2-6; 8 positions agree with TRBD1. V was pared by 3 bases and J by 2 bases, with 3 bases of the junction left unmatched. The CDR3 is made up of 16 amino acids. From germline, CDR1 is SGHDN and CDR2 FVKESK. CDR3 in amino acids: CASSQIQGAGANVLTF. CDR3 in DNA: TGTGCCAGCAGCCAGATACAGGGGGCTGGGGCCAACGTCCTGACTTTC.

This clonotype has at least ten counts. V is TRBV28 and J is TRBJ1-5; the D is unclear. The CDR3 is 15 amino acids. Germline V gene sequence: CDR1 MDHEN, CDR2 SYDVKM. V gave up 5 bases and J gave up 6 bases, with 17 bases separating them. The CDR3 loop is CASSAMGWIAQPQHF. The DNA for the CDR3 is TGTGCCAGCAGTGCAATGGGTTGGATCGCTCAGCCCCAGCATTTT.

In this sample, this clonotype turned up many times. The J gene is TRBJ2-5, the V gene TRBV5-1; D remains unclear. The ends were cut back, 0 bases at V and 4 bases at J, with 10 bases in the middle. The germline CDR1 and CDR2 sequences are SGHRS and YFSETQ. This CDR3 is built from 14 residues. CDR3 region: CASSLGEFGETQYF. CDR3 sequence (DNA): TGCGCCAGCAGCTTGGGGGAATTCGGAGAGACCCAGTACTTC. The variable domain in full, completed from reference TRBV5-1 and TRBJ2-5, reads KAGVTQTPRYLIKTRGQQVTLSCSPISGHRSVSWYQQTPGQGLQFLFEYFSETQRNKGNFPGRFSGRQFSNSRSEMNVSTLELGDSALYLCASSLGEFGETQYFGPGTRLLVL.